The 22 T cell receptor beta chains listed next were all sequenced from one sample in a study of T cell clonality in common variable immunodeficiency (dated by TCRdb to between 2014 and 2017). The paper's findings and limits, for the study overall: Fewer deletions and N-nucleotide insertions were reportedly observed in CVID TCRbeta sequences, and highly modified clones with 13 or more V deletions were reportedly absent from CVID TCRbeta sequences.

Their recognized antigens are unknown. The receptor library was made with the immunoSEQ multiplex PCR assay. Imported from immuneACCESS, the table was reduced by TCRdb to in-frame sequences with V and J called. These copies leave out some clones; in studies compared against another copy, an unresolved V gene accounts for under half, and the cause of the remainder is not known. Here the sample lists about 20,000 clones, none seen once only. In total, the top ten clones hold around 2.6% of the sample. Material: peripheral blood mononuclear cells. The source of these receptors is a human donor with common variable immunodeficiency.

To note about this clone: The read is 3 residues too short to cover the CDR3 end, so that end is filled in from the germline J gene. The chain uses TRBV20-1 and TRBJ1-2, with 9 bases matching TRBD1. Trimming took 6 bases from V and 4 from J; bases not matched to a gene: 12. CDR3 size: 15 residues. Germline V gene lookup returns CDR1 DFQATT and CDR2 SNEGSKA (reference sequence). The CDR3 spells CSAIGTGGVSYGYTF. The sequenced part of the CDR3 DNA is TGCAGTGCAATAGGAACAGGGGGCGTGAGCTATGGC.

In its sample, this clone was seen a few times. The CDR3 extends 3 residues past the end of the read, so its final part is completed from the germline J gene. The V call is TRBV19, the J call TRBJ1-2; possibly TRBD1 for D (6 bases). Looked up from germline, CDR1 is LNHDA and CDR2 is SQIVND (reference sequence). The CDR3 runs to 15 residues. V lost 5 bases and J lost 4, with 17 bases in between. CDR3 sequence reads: CASSATGILPYGYTF. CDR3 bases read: TGTGCCAGTAGTGCGACAGGCATTCTGCCCTATGGC.

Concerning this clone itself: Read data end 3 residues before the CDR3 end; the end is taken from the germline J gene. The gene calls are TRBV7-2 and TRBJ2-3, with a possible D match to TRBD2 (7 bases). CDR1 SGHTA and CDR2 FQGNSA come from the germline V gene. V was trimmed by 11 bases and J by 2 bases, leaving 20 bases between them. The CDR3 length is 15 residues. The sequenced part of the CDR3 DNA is TGTGCCGTATCCTTATTTGGGGGGGCCACAGATACG. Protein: CAVSLFGGATDT. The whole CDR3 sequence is CAVSLFGGATDTQYF. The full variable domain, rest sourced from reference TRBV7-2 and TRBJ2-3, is GAGVSQSPSNKVTEKGKDVELRCDPISGHTALYWYRQSLGQGLEFLIYFQGNSAPDKSGLPSDRFSAERTGGSVSTLTIQRTQQEDSAVYLCAVSLFGGATDTQYFGPGTRLTVL.

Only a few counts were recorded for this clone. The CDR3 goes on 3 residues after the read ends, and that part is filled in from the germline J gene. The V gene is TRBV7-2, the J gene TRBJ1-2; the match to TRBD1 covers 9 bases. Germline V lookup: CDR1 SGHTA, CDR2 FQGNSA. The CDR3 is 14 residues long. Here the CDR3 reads CASSYGTGNFGYTF. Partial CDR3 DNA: TGTGCCAGCAGCTACGGGACAGGGAATTTCGGC.

The DNA read from the CDR3 is TGTGCCAGCAGTTACCGAGGACAGGGGCCGAACACTGAA. Translating it yields CASSYRGQGPNTE. The entire CDR3 is CASSYRGQGPNTEAFF. V usage is TRBV6-2 or TRBV6-3 and J usage is TRBJ1-1; 9 positions agree with TRBD1. The CDR3 end lies 3 residues beyond the end of the read and is filled in from the germline J gene. Trimming removed 2 bases from V and 1 base from J; junction bases left unmatched: 5. CDR3 length equals 16 residues. Germline CDR1 reads MNHEY; CDR2 reads SVGEGT.

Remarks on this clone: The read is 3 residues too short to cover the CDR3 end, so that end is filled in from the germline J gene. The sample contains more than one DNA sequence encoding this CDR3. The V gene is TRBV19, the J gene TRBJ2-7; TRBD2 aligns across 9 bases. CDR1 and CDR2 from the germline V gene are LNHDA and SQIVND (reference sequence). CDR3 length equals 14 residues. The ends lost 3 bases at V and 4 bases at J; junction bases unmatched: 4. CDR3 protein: CASSMASGEYEQYF. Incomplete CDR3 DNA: TGTGCCAGTAGTATGGCTAGCGGGGAATACGAG.

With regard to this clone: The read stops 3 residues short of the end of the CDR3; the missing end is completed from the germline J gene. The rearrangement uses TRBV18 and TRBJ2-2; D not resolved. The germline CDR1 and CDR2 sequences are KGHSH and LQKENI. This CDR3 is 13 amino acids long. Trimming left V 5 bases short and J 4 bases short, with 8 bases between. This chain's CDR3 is CASSSGPTGELFF. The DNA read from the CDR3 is TGTGCCAGCTCATCTGGGCCCACCGGGGAG.

CDR3 bases read: TGTGCCAGCAGCCAAGGACAGGGGCGTACAGATACG. Translation gives CASSQGQGRTDT. The CDR3 reads in full as CASSQGQGRTDTQYF. This chain links TRBV7-2 with TRBJ2-3; 9 positions match TRBD1. From the germline J gene comes the end of the CDR3, since the read stops 3 residues before it. Germline assignment: CDR1 SGHTA and CDR2 FQGNSA. V lost 5 bases, J lost 3 bases, and 6 bases stayed unmatched. The CDR3 consists of 15 residues.

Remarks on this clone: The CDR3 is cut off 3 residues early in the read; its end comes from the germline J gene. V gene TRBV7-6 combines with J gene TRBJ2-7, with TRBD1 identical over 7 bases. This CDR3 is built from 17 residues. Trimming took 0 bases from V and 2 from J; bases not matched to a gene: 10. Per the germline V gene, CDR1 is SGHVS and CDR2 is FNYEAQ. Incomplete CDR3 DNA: TGTGCCAGCAGCTTAGCGTCTACAGGGGAAAGACCCTACGAG. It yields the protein CASSLASTGERPYE. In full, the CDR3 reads CASSLASTGERPYEQYF.

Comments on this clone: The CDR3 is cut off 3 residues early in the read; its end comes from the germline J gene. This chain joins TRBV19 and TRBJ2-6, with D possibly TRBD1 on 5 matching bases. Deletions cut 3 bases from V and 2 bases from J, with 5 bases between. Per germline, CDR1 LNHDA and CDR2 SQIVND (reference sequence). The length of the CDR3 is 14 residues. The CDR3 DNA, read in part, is TGTGCCAGTAGTATCAGGGCTGGGGCCAACGTC. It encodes CASSIRAGANV. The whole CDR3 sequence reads CASSIRAGANVLTF.

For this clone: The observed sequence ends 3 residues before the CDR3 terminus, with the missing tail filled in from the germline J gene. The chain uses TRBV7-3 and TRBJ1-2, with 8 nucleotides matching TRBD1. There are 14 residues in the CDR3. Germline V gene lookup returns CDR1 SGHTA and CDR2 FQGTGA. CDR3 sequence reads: CASSSSGGVGGYTF. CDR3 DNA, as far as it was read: TGTGCCAGCAGCTCCTCAGGGGGCGTCGGAGGC.

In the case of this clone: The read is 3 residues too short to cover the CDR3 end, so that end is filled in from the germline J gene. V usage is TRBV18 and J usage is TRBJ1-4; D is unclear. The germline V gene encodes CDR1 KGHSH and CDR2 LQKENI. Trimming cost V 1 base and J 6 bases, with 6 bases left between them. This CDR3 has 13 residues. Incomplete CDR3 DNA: TGTGCCAGCTCACCACAGTCGGATGAAAAA. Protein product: CASSPQSDEK. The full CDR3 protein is CASSPQSDEKLFF.

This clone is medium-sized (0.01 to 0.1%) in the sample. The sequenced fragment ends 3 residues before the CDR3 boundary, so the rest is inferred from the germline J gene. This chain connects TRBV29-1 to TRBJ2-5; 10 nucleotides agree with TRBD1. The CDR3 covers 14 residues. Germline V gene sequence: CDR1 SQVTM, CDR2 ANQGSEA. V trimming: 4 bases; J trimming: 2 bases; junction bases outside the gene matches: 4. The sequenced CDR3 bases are TGCAGCGTTGCAAGGACAGGGGGGCAAGAGACC. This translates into CSVARTGGQET. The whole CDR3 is CSVARTGGQETQYF.

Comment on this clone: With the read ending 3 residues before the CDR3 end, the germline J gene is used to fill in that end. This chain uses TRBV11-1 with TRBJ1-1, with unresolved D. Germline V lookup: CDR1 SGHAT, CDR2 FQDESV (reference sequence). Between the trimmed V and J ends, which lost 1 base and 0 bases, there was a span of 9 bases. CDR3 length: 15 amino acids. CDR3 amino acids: CASSLVAELNTEAFF. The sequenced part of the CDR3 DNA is TGTGCCAGCAGCTTAGTTGCAGAACTGAACACTGAA.

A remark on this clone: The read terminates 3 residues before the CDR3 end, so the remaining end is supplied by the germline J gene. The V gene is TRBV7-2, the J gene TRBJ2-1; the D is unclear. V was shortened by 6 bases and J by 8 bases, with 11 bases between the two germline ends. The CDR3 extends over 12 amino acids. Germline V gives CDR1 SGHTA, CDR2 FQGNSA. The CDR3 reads CASSLVLDEQFF. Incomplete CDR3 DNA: TGTGCCAGCAGTCTAGTCTTGGATGAG.

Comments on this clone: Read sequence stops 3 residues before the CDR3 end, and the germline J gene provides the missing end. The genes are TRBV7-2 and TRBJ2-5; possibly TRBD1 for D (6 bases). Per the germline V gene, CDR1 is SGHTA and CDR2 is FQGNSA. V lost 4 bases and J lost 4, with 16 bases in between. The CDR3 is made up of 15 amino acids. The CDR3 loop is CASSWNLGGGETQYF. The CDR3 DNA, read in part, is TGTGCCAGCAGCTGGAATCTAGGGGGTGGAGAGACC.

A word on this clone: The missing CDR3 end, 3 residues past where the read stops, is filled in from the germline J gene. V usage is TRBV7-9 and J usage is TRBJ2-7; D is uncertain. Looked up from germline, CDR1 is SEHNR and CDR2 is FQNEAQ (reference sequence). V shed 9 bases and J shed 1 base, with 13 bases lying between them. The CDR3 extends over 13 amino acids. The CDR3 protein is CASQPQSSYEQYF. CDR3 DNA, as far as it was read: TGTGCCAGTCAACCCCAGTCTTCCTACGAG. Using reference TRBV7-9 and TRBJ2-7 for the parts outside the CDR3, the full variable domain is DTGVSQNPRHKITKRGQNVTFRCDPISEHNRLYWYRQTLGQGPEFLTYFQNEAQLEKSRLLSDRFSAERPKGSFSTLEIQRTEQGDSAMYLCASQPQSSYEQYFGPGTRLTVT.

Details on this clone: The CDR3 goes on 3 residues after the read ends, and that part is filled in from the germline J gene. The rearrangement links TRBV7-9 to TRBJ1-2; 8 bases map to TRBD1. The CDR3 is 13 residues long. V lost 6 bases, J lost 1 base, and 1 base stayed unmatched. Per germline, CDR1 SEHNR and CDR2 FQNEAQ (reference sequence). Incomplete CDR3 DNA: TGTGCCAGCAGAGGACAGGGTAACTATGGC. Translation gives CASRGQGNYG. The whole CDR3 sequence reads CASRGQGNYGYTF.

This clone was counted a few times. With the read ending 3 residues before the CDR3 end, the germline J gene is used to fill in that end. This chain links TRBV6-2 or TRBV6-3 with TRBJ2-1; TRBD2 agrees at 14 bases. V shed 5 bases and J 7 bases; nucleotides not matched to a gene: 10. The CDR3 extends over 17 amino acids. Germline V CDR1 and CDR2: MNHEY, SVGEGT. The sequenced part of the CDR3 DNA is TGTGCCAGCAGTCATCTCCCCGGGACTAGCGGGAGAAATGAG. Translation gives CASSHLPGTSGRNE. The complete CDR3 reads CASSHLPGTSGRNEQFF.

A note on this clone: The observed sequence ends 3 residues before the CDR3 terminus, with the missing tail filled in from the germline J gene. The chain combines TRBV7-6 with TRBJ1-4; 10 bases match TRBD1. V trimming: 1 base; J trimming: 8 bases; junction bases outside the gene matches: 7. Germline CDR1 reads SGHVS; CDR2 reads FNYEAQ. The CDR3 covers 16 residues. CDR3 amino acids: CASSLGDRGAREKLFF. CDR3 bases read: TGTGCCAGCAGCTTAGGGGACAGGGGCGCAAGGGAAAAA.

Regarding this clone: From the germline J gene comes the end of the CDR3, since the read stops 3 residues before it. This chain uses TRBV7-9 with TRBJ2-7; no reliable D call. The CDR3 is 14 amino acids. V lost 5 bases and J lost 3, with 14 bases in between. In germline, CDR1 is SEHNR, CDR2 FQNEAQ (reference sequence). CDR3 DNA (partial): TGTGCCAGCAGCAATGTGGGCCCTTACTACGAG. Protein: CASSNVGPYYE. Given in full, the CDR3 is CASSNVGPYYEQYF.

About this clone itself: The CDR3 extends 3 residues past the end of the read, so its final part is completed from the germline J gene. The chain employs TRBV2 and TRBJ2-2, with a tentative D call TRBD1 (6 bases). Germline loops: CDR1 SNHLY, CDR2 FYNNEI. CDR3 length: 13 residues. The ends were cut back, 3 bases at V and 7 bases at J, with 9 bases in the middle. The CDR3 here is CASSDGGGGELFF. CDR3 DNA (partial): TGTGCCAGCAGTGATGGGGGCGGCGGGGAG.